The next 23 T cell receptor beta chains were all read from a single sample in a study of T cells after yellow fever vaccination. TCRdb analysed the 5' RACE reads with MiXCR anew, one entry per CDR3 protein. The sample lists tens of thousands of distinct CDR3 sequences, more than 5.5% occurring once. Material: CD8+ T cells sorted from PBMCs, obtained on the day of the first yellow fever vaccination. The receptors were sampled from a man younger than 35 who received the YFV17D yellow fever vaccine.

This clonotype came up many times. The rearrangement uses TRBV28 and TRBJ2-1; no definite D call. V was pared by 5 bases and J by 8 bases, with 16 bases between. The CDR3 is 14 amino acids. CDR1 is MDHEN, CDR2 SYDVKM, per germline. The CDR3 bases are TGTGCCAGCAGTCGGGCCTCCGTGGACGATGAGCAGTTCTTC. Protein: CASSRASVDDEQFF.

This clonotype has ten or more counts. The chain recombines TRBV20-1 with TRBJ2-7; D is possibly TRBD2 (6 bases). The CDR3 has 13 residues. Germline V gene data show CDR1 as DFQATT and CDR2 as SNEGSKA (reference sequence). V was pared by 1 base and J by 2 bases, with 9 bases between. CDR3 loop: CSARVEGTYEQYV. For the CDR3, the DNA is TGCAGTGCTAGAGTGGAGGGGACCTACGAGCAGTACGTC.

V usage is TRBV19 and J usage is TRBJ1-1; D is undetermined. The germline gives CDR1 LNHDA, CDR2 SQIVND (reference sequence). V was shortened by 5 bases and J by 1 base, with 8 bases between the two germline ends. The CDR3 contains 13 residues. The CDR3 DNA follows: TGTGCCAGTAGTCACCAGCGGAACACTGAAGCTTTCTTT. It is translated as CASSHQRNTEAFF.

This clonotype was recorded many times. The V and J genes are TRBV5-4 and TRBJ2-1; D remains ambiguous. There are 15 residues in the CDR3. V lost 1 base, J lost 1 base, and 9 bases lay in between. Per the germline V gene, CDR1 is SGHNT and CDR2 is YYREEE (reference sequence). The CDR3 DNA follows: TGTGCCAGCAGCTTGACTGACTCTTCCTACAATGAGCAGTTCTTC. Its protein is CASSLTDSSYNEQFF.

This chain connects TRBV9 to TRBJ1-1; D is unclear. Trimming took 0 bases from V and 7 from J, leaving 16 bases between them. The CDR3 is made up of 15 amino acids. The germline V gene encodes CDR1 SGDLS and CDR2 YYNGEE. The CDR3 loop is CASSVARDGRIEAFF. The CDR3 DNA sequence: TGTGCCAGCAGCGTAGCTAGAGACGGCCGAATTGAAGCTTTCTTT.

In this sample, this clonotype turned up many times. The rearrangement joins TRBV4-3 to TRBJ1-3; 8 bases map to TRBD1. Germline CDR1 and CDR2: LGHNA and YSLEER. CDR3 size: 15 residues. V shed 4 bases, J shed 0 bases, and the junction held 2 bases outside the gene matches. CDR3 nucleotide sequence: TGCGCCAGCAGCCCGGACAGGGACTCTGGAAACACCATATATTTT. This translates into CASSPDRDSGNTIYF.

The chain carries TRBV4-1 and TRBJ1-1; D remains unclear. The CDR3 sequence is 15 residues long. The germline V gene encodes CDR1 MGHRA and CDR2 YSYEKL. Trimming left V 0 bases short and J 3 bases short, with 11 bases between. CDR3 coding DNA: TGCGCCAGCAGCCAAGAGGGTTTTCTGTACACTGAAGCTTTCTTT. It yields the protein CASSQEGFLYTEAFF.

The table lists this clonotype with many counts. The J gene is TRBJ1-5, the V gene TRBV4-1; D is perhaps TRBD1 (6 bases). Germline V lookup: CDR1 MGHRA, CDR2 YSYEKL. The CDR3 extends over 17 amino acids. V was shortened by 5 bases and J by 0 bases, with 17 bases between the two germline ends. CDR3: CASSIRPGEYSNQPQHF. CDR3 DNA sequence: TGCGCCAGCAGCATCCGTCCAGGGGAGTATAGCAATCAGCCCCAGCATTTT.

This clonotype was recorded at least ten times. The V gene is TRBV7-9, the J gene TRBJ2-1; D not certain. CDR1 and CDR2 from the germline V gene are SEHNR and FQNEAQ (reference sequence). This CDR3 has 12 residues. V lost 5 bases to trimming and J lost 4 bases, with 6 bases between them. The CDR3 DNA sequence: TGTGCCAGCAGCCGGCGATACAATGAGCAGTTCTTC. This encodes CASSRRYNEQFF.

As for this clonotype: Since a much larger clone is just one base distant, this may be a read error. V and J are TRBV5-5 and TRBJ2-3; a possible D gene is TRBD1 (6 bases). Germline-derived CDR1 and CDR2 are SGHKS and YYEKEE (reference sequence). The CDR3 runs to 13 residues. CDR3 region: CAISLALQGTQYF. In DNA form, the CDR3 reads TGTGCCATCAGCTTGGCCTTACAGGGTACGCAGTATTTT.

The sample holds a few counts of this clonotype. The gene calls are TRBV30 and TRBJ2-7, with D perhaps matching TRBD1 (5 bases). CDR1 and CDR2 (germline): GTSNPN, SVGIG (reference sequence). The CDR3 totals 11 residues. The CDR3 loop is CAVRGRREQYF. For the CDR3, the DNA is TGTGCTGTTAGGGGTCGGCGGGAGCAGTACTTC. Using reference TRBV30 and TRBJ2-7 for the parts outside the CDR3, the full variable domain is SQTIHQWPATLVQPVGSPLSLECTVEGTSNPNLYWYRQAAGRGLQLLFYSVGIGQISSEVPQNLSASRPQDRQFILSSKKLLLSDSGFYLCAVRGRREQYFGPGTRLTVT.

This clonotype was observed at least ten times. The chain has TRBV11-3 and TRBJ2-3; 8 positions match TRBD1. The length of the CDR3 is 14 residues. Germline values: CDR1 SGHNT, CDR2 YENEEA. V gave up 5 bases and J gave up 5 bases; unmatched junction bases: 6. CDR3 coding DNA: TGTGCCAGCAGCCGACCGACAGGGGAAGATACGCAGTATTTT. Translated, it gives CASSRPTGEDTQYF.

CDR3 sequence (DNA): TGTGCCAGCAGTTTACAACTCCGTTCGTACAATGAGCAGTTCTTC. It codes for CASSLQLRSYNEQFF. The gene calls are TRBV12-3 or TRBV12-4 and TRBJ2-1; D gene uncertain. V lost 2 bases and J lost 4, with 12 bases in between. The CDR3 runs to 15 residues.

The J gene is TRBJ2-1, the V gene TRBV5-4; 14 bases map to TRBD2. J lost 7 bases, V lost 8 bases, and 11 bases had no gene match. Looked up from germline, CDR1 is SGHNT and CDR2 is YYREEE (reference sequence). This CDR3 has 16 residues. The CDR3 here is CASGWGTSGGSNEQFF. The CDR3 DNA is TGTGCCAGTGGATGGGGGACTAGCGGGGGCTCTAATGAGCAGTTCTTC.

This clonotype occurred many times. The chain is built from TRBV7-9 and TRBJ1-5; D is possibly TRBD1 (6 bases). This CDR3 spans 16 amino acids. From germline, CDR1 is SEHNR and CDR2 FQNEAQ (reference sequence). V lost 4 bases to trimming and J lost 1 base, with 14 bases between them. The CDR3 region is CASSSGDGKSNQPQHF. The CDR3 bases are TGTGCCAGCAGCTCAGGGGACGGGAAGAGCAATCAGCCCCAGCATTTT. Complete variable domain (other parts from reference TRBV7-9 and TRBJ1-5): DTGVSQNPRHKITKRGQNVTFRCDPISEHNRLYWYRQTLGQGPEFLTYFQNEAQLEKSRLLSDRFSAERPKGSFSTLEIQRTEQGDSAMYLCASSSGDGKSNQPQHFGDGTRLSIL.

The genes are TRBV23-1 and TRBJ2-1; 9 bases line up with TRBD1. TRBV23-1 is flagged as an ORF with uncertain function. The CDR3 loop spans 19 amino acids. Germline trimming cut 1 base from V and 7 bases from J; bases unmatched to any gene: 17. CDR3 amino acids: CASSQYPGQGLRTSNEQFF. The CDR3 coding sequence is TGCGCCAGCAGTCAATATCCGGGACAGGGCCTCAGGACCTCAAATGAGCAGTTCTTC.

This clonotype was observed at least ten times. The chain carries TRBV4-1 and TRBJ2-3; 8 nucleotides align to TRBD2. Trimming at V came to 3 bases and at J to 2 bases, leaving 10 bases not matched to a gene. In germline, CDR1 is MGHRA, CDR2 YSYEKL. CDR3 size: 17 residues. CDR3 in DNA: TGCGCCAGCAGCCACGGCGAGATCGGGGGGGCCACAGATACGCAGTATTTT. Protein sequence: CASSHGEIGGATDTQYF.

The J gene is TRBJ1-6, the V gene TRBV12-5; weak D call: TRBD1 (6 bases). CDR3 length: 13 residues. V lost 6 bases, J lost 8 bases, and 11 bases lay in between. CDR1 LGHNT and CDR2 FRNRAP come from the germline V gene. The DNA for the CDR3 is TGTGCTAGTGGGGACAGAGTGGATTCACCCCTCCACTTT. Translation gives CASGDRVDSPLHF.

This clonotype showed up many times. V is TRBV5-5 and J is TRBJ2-5; possible D gene TRBD2, 5 bases. The V end was cut by 2 bases, the J end by 5 bases, with 16 bases between. This CDR3 comprises 15 residues. CDR1 and CDR2 (germline): SGHKS, YYEKEE (reference sequence). CDR3 in amino acids: CASSFSGESVETQYF. CDR3 coding DNA: TGTGCCAGCAGCTTCTCCGGGGAGTCAGTGGAGACCCAGTACTTC. The full variable domain, rest sourced from reference TRBV5-5 and TRBJ2-5, is DAGVTQSPTHLIKTRGQQVTLRCSPISGHKSVSWYQQVLGQGPQFIFQYYEKEERGRGNFPDRFSARQFPNYSSELNVNALLLGDSALYLCASSFSGESVETQYFGPGTRLLVL.

CDR3 sequence: CASSRDESYEQYF. The CDR3 coding sequence is TGTGCCAGCAGCAGGGACGAATCCTACGAGCAGTACTTC. The chain recombines TRBV7-8 with TRBJ2-7; either TRBD1 or TRBD2 may supply D (5 bases each). Trimming left V 5 bases short and J 1 base short, with 9 bases between. Per the germline V gene, CDR1 is SGHVS and CDR2 is FQNEAQ. The CDR3 has 13 residues.

This sequence joins TRBV5-1 and TRBJ2-1; TRBD2 matches 16 bases. The CDR3 has 17 residues. Germline CDR1 is SGHRS and CDR2 is YFSETQ. V gave up 3 bases and J gave up 5 bases; unmatched junction bases: 5. This chain's CDR3 is CASSSTGLAGGNNEQFF. The CDR3 DNA sequence: TGCGCCAGCAGCTCGACGGGACTAGCGGGGGGGAACAATGAGCAGTTCTTC.

This clonotype was seen at least ten times. This chain joins TRBV14 and TRBJ2-1; D is perhaps TRBD2 (5 bases). The germline gives CDR1 SGHDN, CDR2 FVKESK. The CDR3 runs 17 residues. V gave up 1 base and J gave up 0 bases, with 13 bases separating them. CDR3 nucleotides: TGTGCCAGCAGCCAAGCTCCGAGGGAAAGCTCCTACAATGAGCAGTTCTTC. Amino acid sequence: CASSQAPRESSYNEQFF.

V usage is TRBV6-2 or TRBV6-3 and J usage is TRBJ1-2, with D possibly TRBD1 on 6 matching bases. Germline-derived CDR1 and CDR2 are MNHEY and SVGEGT. The length of the CDR3 is 14 residues. The ends were cut back, 4 bases at V and 4 bases at J, with 13 bases in the middle. CDR3 bases: TGTGCCAGCAGTTCGCCCGGGGGCGCCTATGGCTACACCTTC. Protein: CASSSPGGAYGYTF.